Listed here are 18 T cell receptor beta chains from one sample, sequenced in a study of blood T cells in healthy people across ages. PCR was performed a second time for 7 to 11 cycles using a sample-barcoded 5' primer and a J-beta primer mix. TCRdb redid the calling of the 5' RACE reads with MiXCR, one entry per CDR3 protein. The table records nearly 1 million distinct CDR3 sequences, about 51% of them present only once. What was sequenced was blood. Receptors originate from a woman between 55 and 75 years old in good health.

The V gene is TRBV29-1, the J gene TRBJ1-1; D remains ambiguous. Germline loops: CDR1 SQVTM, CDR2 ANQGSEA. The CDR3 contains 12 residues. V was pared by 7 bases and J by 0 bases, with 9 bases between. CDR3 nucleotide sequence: TGCAGCGCCGGCCCCCTGAACACTGAAGCTTTCTTT. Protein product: CSAGPLNTEAFF. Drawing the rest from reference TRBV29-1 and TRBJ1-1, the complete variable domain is SAVISQKPSRDICQRGTSLTIQCQVDSQVTMMFWYRQQPGQSLTLIATANQGSEATYESGFVIDKFPISRPNLTFSTLTVSNMSPEDSSIYLCSAGPLNTEAFFGQGTRLTVV.

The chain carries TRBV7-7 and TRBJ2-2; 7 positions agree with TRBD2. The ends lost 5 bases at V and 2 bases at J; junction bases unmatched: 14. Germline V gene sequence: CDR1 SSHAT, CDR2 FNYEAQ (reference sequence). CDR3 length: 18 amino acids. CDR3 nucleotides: TGTGCCAGCAGCCCTAGCTCGGGTGAGCGGGGAAACACCGGGGAGCTGTTTTTT. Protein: CASSPSSGERGNTGELFF.

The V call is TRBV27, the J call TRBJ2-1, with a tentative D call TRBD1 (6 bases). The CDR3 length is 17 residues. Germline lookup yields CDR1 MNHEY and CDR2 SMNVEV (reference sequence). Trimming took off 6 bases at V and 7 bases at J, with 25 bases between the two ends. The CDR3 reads CASSLIVGQGSLNEQFF. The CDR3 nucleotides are TGTGCCAGCAGCCTTATCGTTGGCCAGGGGAGTTTAAATGAGCAGTTCTTC.

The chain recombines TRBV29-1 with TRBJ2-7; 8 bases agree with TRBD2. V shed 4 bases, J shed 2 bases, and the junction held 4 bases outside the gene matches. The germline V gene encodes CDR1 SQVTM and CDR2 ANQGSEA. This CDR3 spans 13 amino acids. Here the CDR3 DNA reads TGCAGCGTTGGCCGGGAGGGGACCTACGAGCAGTACTTC. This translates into CSVGREGTYEQYF.

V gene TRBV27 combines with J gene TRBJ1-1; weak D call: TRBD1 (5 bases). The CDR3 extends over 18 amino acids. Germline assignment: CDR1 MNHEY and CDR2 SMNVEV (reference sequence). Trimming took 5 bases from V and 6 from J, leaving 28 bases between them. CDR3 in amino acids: CASSPGGAYKGMSAEAFF. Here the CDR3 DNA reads TGTGCCAGCAGTCCGGGCGGGGCTTACAAGGGCATGTCGGCTGAAGCTTTCTTT.

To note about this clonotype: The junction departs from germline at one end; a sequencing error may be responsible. DNA for the CDR3: TGCTGTGCTCCTGCACAGGGATCGAACACCGGGGAGCTGTTTTTT. Protein sequence: CCAPAQGSNTGELFF. The V and J genes are TRBV20-1 and TRBJ2-2; maybe TRBD1 (6 bases). CDR1 and CDR2 from the germline V gene are DFQATT and SNEGSKA (reference sequence). The CDR3 loop spans 15 amino acids.

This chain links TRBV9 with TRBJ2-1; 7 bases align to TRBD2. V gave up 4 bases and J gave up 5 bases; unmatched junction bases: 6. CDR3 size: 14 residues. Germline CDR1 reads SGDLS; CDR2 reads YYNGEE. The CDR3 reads CASSTRTRHNEQFF. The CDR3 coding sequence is TGTGCCAGCAGCACCCGGACTAGGCACAATGAGCAGTTCTTC.

Here the CDR3 reads CSARSGGARGNSPLHF. DNA of the CDR3: TGCAGTGCTAGATCTGGGGGGGCTCGGGGGAATTCACCCCTCCACTTT. The chain combines TRBV20-1 with TRBJ1-6, with D perhaps TRBD1 (6 bases). Trimming shortened V by 2 bases and J by 7 bases, and 18 bases separated the two germline ends. Germline loops: CDR1 DFQATT, CDR2 SNEGSKA (reference sequence). This CDR3 region has 16 residues.

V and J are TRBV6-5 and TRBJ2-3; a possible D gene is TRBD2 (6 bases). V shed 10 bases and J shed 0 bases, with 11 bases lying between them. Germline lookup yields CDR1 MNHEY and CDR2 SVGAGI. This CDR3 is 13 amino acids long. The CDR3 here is CATASGSTDTQYF. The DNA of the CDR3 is TGTGCCACAGCCAGCGGGAGCACAGATACGCAGTATTTT.

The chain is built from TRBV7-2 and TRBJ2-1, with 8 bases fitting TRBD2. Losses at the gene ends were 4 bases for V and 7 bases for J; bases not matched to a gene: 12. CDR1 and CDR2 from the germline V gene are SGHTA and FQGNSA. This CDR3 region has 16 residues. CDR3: CASSSSGSRPWNEQFF. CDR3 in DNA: TGTGCCAGCAGCTCAAGCGGGAGTCGGCCGTGGAATGAGCAGTTCTTC.

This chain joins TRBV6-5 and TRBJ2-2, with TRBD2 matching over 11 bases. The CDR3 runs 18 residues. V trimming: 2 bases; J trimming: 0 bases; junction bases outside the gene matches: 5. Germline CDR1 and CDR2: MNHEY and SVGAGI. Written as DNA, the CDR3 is TGTGCCAGCAGTTACGGACTAGCGGGCCTCACGAACACCGGGGAGCTGTTTTTT. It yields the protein CASSYGLAGLTNTGELFF.

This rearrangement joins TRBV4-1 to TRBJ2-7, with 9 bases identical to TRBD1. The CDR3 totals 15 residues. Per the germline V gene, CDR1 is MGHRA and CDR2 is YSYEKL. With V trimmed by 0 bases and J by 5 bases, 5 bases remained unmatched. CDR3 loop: CASSQDQGTGNEQYF. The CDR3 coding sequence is TGCGCCAGCAGCCAAGATCAAGGGACAGGGAACGAGCAGTACTTC.

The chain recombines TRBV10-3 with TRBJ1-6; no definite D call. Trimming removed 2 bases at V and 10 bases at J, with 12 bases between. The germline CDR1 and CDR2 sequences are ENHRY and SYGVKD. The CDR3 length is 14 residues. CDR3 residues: CAISEAVPRSPLHF. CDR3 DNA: TGTGCCATCAGTGAGGCAGTTCCGAGGTCACCCCTCCACTTT.

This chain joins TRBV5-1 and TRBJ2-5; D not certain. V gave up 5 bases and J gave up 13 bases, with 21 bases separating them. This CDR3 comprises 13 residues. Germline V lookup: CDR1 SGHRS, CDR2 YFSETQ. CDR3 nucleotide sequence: TGCGCCAGCAGTAGCCATCAGTCGGTCCACATGTACTTC. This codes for CASSSHQSVHMYF.

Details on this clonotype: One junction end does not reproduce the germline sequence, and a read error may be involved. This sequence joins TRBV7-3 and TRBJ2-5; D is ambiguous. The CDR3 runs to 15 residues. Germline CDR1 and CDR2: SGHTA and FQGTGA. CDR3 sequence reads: CVSSLWGGNQETQYF. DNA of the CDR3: TGTGTCAGCAGCTTATGGGGTGGCAACCAAGAGACCCAGTACTTC. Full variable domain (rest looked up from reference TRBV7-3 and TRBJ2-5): GAGVSQTPSNKVTEKGKYVELRCDPISGHTALYWYRQSLGQGPEFLIYFQGTGAADDSGLPNDRFFAVRPEGSVSTLKIQRTERGDSAVYLCVSSLWGGNQETQYFGPGTRLLVL.

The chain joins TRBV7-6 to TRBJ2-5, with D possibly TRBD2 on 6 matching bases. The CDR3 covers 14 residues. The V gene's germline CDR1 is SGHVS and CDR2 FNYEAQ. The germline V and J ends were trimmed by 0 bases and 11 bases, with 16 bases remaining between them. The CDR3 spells CASSLAAPGREQYF. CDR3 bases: TGTGCCAGCAGCTTAGCAGCCCCCGGCCGGGAGCAGTACTTC.

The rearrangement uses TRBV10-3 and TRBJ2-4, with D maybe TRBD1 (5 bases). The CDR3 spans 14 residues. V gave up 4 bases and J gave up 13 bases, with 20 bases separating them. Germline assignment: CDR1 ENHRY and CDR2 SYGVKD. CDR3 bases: TGTGCCATCAGTGGGCCCCAGGGCCTCTATAAGCAGTACTTC. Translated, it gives CAISGPQGLYKQYF.

CDR3 in amino acids: CASSLRRAGGQPQHF. The CDR3 DNA reads TGTGCCAGCAGTTTACGTCGGGCAGGGGGACAGCCCCAGCATTTT. The chain is built from TRBV28 and TRBJ1-5, with 7 bases aligning to TRBD1. The CDR3 extends over 15 amino acids. V was clipped by 2 bases and J by 7 bases; unmatched bases: 8. Germline values: CDR1 MDHEN, CDR2 SYDVKM.